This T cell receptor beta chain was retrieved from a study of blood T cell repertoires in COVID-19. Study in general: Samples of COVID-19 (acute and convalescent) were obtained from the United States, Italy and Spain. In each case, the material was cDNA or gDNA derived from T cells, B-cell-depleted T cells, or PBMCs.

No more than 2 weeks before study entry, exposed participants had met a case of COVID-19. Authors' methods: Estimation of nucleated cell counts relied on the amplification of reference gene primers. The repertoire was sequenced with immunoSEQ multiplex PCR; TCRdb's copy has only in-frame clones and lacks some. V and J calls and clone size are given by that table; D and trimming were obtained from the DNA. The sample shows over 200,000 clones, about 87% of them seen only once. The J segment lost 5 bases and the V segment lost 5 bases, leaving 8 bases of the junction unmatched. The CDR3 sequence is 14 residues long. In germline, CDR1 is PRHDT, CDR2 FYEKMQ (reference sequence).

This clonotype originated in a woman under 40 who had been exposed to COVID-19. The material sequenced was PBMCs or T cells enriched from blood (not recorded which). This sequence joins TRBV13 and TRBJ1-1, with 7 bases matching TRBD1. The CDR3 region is CASSVTGLGTEAFF. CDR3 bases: TGTGCCAGCAGCGTGACAGGGCTGGGGACTGAAGCTTTCTTT.